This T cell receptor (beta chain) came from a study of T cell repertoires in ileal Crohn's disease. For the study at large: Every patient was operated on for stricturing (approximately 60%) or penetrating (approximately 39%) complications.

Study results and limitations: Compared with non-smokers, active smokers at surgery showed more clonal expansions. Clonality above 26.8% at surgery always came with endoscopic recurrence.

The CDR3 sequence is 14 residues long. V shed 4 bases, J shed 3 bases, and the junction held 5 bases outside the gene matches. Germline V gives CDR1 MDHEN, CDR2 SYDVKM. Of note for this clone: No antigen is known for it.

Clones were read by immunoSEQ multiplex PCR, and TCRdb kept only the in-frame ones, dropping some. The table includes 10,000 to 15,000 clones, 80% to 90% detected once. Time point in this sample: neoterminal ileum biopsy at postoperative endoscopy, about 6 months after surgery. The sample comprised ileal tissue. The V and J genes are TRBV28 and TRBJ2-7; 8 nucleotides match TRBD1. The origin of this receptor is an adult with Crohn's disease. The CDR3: CASSSRQGIYEQYF. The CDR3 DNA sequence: TGTGCCAGCAGTTCTAGACAGGGGATCTACGAGCAGTACTTC.